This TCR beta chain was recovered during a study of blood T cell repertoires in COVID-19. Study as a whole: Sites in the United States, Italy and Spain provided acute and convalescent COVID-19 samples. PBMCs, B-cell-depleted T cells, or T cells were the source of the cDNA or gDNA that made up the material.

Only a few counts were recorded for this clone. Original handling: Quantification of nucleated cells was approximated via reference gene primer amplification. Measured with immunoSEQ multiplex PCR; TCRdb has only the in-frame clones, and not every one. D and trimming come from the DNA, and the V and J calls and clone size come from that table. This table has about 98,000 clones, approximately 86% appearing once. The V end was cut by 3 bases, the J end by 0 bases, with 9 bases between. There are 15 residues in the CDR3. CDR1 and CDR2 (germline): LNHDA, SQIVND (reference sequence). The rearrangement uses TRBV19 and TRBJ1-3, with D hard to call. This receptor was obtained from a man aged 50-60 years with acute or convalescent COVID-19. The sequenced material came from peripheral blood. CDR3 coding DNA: TGTGCCAGTAGTATCCGTTCGGGCTCTGGAAACACCATATATTTT. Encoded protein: CASSIRSGSGNTIYF.